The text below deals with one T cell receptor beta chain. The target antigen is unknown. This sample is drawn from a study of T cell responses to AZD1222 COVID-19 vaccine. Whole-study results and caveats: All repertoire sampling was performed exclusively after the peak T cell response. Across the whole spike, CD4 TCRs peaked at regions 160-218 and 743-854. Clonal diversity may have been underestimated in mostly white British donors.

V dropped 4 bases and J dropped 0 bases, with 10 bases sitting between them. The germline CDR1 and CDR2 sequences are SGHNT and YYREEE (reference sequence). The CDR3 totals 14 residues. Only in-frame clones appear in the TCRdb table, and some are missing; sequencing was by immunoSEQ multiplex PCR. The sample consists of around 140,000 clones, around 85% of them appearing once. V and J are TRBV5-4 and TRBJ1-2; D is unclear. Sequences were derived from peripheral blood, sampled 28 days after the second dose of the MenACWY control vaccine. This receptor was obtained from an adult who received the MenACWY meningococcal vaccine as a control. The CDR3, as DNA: TGTGCCAGCAGCCCTGACGGAGCTAACTATGGCTACACCTTC. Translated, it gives CASSPDGANYGYTF.